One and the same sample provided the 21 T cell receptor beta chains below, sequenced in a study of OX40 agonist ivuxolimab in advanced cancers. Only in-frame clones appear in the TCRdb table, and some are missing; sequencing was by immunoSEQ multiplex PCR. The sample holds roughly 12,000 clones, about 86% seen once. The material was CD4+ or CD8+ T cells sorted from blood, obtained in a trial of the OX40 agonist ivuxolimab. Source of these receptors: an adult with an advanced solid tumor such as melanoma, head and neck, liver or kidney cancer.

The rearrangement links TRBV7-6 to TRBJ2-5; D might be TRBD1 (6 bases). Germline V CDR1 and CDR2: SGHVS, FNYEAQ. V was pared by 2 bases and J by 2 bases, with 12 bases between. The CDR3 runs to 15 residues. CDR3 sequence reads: CASSLRGTEQETQYF. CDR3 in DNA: TGTGCCAGCAGCTTAAGGGGGACGGAACAAGAGACCCAGTACTTC.

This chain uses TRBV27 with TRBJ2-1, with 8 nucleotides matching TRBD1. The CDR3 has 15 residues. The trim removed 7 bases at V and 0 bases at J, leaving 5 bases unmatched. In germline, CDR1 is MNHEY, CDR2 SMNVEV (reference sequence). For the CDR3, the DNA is TGTGCCAGCACCCTGGACAGGGACTCCTACAATGAGCAGTTCTTC. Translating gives CASTLDRDSYNEQFF.

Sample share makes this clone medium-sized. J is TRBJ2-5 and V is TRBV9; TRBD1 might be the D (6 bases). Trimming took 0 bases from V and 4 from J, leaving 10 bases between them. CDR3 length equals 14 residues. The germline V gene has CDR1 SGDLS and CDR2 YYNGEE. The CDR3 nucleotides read TGTGCCAGCAGCGTAGAAGGGGGAAGAGAGACCCAGTACTTC. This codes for CASSVEGGRETQYF.

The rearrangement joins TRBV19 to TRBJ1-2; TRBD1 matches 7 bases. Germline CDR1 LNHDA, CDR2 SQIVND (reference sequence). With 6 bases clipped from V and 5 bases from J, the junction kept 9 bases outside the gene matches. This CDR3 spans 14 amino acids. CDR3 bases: TGTGCCAGTAGGAGCACAGGGGTAGGTTATGGCTACACCTTC. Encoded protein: CASRSTGVGYGYTF.

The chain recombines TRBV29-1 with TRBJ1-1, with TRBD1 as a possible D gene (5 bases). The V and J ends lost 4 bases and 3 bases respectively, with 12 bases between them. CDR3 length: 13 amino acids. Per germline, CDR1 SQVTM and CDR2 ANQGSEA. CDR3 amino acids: CSVVGVGDTEAFF. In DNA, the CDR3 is TGCAGCGTTGTGGGGGTTGGAGACACTGAAGCTTTCTTT. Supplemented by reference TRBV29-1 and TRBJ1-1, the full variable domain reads SAVISQKPSRDICQRGTSLTIQCQVDSQVTMMFWYRQQPGQSLTLIATANQGSEATYESGFVIDKFPISRPNLTFSTLTVSNMSPEDSSIYLCSVVGVGDTEAFFGQGTRLTVV.

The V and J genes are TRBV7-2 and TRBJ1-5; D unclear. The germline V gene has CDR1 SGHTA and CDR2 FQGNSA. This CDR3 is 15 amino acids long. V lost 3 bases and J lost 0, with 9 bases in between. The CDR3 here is CASSFSGASNQPQHF. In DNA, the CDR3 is TGTGCCAGCAGCTTCTCGGGTGCTAGCAATCAGCCCCAGCATTTT.

The CDR3 sequence is CASSLETSGGAPQFF. CDR3 nucleotides: TGCGCCAGCAGCTTGGAGACTAGCGGGGGGGCTCCCCAGTTCTTC. The chain couples TRBV5-1 to TRBJ2-1, with 14 nucleotides matching TRBD2. The CDR3 is 15 residues long. Germline-derived CDR1 and CDR2 are SGHRS and YFSETQ. Germline trimming cut 0 bases from V and 13 bases from J; bases unmatched to any gene: 6.

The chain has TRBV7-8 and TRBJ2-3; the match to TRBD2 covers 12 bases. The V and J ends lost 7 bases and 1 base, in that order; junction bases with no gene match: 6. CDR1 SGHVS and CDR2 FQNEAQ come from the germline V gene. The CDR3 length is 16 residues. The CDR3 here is CASTATSGGRTDTQYF. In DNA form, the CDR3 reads TGTGCCAGCACGGCAACTAGCGGGGGGCGCACAGATACGCAGTATTTT.

CDR3 sequence (DNA): TGTGCCAGCAGCTTGGGAGGGGTTTTGTACGAGCAGTACTTC. It translates to CASSLGGVLYEQYF. The gene calls are TRBV5-6 and TRBJ2-7, with D possibly being TRBD1 or TRBD2 (5 bases each). Germline CDR1 is SGHDT and CDR2 is YYEEEE. V was cut by 0 bases and J by 4 bases, with 11 bases left in between. CDR3 length: 14 amino acids.

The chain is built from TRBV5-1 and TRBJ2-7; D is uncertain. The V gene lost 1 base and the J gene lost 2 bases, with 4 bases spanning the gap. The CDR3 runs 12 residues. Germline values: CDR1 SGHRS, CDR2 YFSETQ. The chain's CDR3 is CASSLKPYEQYF. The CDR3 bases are TGCGCCAGCAGCTTGAAACCCTACGAGCAGTACTTC.

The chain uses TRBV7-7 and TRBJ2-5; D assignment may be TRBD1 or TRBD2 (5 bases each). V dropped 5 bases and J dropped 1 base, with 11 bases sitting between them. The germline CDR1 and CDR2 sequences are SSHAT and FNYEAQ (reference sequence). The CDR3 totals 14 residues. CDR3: CASSPGPAQETQYF. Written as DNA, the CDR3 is TGTGCCAGCAGCCCGGGACCGGCCCAAGAGACCCAGTACTTC.

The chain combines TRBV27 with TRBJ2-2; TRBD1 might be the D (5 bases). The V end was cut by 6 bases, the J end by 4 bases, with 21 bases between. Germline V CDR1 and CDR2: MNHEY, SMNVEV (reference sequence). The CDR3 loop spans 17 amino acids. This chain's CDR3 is CASSPSLPLGVTGELFF. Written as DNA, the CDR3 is TGTGCCAGCAGCCCTAGTCTCCCTTTAGGGGTCACCGGGGAGCTGTTTTTT.

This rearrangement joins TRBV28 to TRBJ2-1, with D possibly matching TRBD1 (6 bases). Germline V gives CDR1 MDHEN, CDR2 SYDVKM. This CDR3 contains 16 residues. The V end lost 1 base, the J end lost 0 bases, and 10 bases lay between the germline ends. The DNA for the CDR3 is TGTGCCAGCAGTTTATACCGACAGGACTCCTACAATGAGCAGTTCTTC. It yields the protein CASSLYRQDSYNEQFF. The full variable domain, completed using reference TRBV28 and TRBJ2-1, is DVKVTQSSRYLVKRTGEKVFLECVQDMDHENMFWYRQDPGLGLRLIYFSYDVKMKEKGDIPEGYSVSREKKERFSLILESASTNQTSMYLCASSLYRQDSYNEQFFGPGTRLTVL.

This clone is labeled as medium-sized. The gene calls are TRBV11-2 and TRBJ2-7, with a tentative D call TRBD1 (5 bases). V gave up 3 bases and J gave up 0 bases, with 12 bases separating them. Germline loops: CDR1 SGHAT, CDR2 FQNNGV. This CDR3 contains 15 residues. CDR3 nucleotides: TGTGCCAGCAGCTTCTTACAGGCGAGCTCCTACGAGCAGTACTTC. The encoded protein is CASSFLQASSYEQYF.

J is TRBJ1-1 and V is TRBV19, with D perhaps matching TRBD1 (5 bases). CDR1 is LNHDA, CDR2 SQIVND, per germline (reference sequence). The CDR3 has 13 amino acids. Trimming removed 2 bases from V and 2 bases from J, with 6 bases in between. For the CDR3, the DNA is TGTGCCAGTAGTATATGGGGCAACACTGAAGCTTTCTTT. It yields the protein CASSIWGNTEAFF.

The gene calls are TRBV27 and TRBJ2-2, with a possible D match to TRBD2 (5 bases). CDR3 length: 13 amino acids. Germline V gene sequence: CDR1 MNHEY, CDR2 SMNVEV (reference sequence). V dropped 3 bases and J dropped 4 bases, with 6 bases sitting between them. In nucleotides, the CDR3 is TGTGCCAGCAGTTTGACTATCACCGGGGAGCTGTTTTTT. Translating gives CASSLTITGELFF.

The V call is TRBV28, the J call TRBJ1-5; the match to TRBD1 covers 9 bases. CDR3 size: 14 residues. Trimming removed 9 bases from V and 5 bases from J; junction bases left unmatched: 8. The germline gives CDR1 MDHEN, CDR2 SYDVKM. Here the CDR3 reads CASLRDRAYQPQHF. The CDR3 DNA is TGTGCCAGTCTTCGGGACAGGGCCTATCAGCCCCAGCATTTT.

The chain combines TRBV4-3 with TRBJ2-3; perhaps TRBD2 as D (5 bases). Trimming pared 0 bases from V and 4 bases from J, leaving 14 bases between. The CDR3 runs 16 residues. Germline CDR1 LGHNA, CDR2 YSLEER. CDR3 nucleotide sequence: TGCGCCAGCAGCCAAGACGGTCTGCTAGCCTCAGATACGCAGTATTTT. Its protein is CASSQDGLLASDTQYF.

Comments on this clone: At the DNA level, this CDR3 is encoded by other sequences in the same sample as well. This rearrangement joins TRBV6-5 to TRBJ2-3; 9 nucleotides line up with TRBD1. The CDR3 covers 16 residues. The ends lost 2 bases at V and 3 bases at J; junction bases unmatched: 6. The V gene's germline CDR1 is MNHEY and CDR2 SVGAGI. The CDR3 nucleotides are TGTGCCAGCAGTTACCAGGGACAGGGTCTAACAGATACGCAGTATTTT. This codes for CASSYQGQGLTDTQYF.

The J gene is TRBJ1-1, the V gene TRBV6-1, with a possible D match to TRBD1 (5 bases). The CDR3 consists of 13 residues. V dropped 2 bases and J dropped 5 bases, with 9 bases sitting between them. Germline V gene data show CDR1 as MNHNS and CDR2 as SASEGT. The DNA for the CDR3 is TGTGCCAGCAGTGAAATTTGGGGGACTGAAGCTTTCTTT. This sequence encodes CASSEIWGTEAFF.

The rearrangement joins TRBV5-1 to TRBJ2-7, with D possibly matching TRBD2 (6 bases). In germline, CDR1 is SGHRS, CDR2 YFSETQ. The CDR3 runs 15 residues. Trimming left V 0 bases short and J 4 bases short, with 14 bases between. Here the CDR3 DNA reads TGCGCCAGCAGCTTGGTCGGCGGGACGATGTACGAGCAGTACTTC. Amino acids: CASSLVGGTMYEQYF.